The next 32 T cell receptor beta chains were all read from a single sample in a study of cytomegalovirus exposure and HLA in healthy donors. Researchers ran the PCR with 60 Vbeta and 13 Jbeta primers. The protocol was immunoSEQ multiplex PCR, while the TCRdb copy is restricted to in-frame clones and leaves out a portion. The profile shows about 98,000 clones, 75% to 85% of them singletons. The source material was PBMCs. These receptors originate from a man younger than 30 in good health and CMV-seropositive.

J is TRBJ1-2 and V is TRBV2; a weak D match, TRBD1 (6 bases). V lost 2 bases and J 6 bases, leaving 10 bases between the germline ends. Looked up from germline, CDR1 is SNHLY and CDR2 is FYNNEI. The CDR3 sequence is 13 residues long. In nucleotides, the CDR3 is TGTGCCAGCAGTGAATTGGGGGCTGATGGCTACACCTTC. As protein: CASSELGADGYTF.

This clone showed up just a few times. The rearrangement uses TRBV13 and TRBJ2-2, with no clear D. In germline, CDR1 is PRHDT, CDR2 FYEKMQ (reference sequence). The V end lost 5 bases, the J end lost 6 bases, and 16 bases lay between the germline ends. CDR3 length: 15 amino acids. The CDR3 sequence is CASSSPAPSAGELFF. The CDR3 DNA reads TGTGCCAGCAGCAGCCCCGCCCCATCGGCCGGGGAGCTGTTTTTT.

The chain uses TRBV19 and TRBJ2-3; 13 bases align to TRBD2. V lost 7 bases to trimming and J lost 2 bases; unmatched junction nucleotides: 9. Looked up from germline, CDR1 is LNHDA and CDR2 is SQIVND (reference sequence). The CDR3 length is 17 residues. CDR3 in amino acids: CASTIRTSGGTTDTQYF. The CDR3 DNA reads TGTGCCAGTACAATCAGGACTAGCGGGGGTACCACAGATACGCAGTATTTT.

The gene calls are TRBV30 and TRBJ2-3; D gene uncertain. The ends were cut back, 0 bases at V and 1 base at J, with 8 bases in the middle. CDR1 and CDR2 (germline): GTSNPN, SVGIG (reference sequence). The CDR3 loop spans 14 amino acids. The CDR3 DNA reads TGTGCCTGGAGTGTAGATAGAGGCACAGATACGCAGTATTTT. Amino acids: CAWSVDRGTDTQYF.

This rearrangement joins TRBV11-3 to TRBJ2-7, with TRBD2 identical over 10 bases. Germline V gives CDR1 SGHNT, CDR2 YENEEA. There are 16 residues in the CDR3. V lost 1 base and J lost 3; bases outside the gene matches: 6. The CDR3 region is CASSLGGLAGDYEQYF. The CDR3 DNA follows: TGTGCCAGCAGCTTAGGAGGTCTAGCGGGGGACTACGAGCAGTACTTC.

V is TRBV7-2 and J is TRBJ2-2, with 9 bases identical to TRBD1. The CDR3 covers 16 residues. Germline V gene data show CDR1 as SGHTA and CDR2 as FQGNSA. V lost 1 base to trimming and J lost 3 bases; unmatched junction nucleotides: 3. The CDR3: CASSLGTGDYTGELFF. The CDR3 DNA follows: TGTGCCAGCAGCTTAGGGACAGGGGATTACACCGGGGAGCTGTTTTTT.

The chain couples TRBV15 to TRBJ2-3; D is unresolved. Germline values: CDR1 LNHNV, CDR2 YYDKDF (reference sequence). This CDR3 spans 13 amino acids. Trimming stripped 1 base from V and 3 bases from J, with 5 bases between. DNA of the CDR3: TGTGCCACCAGCAGAGTGAGTACAGATACGCAGTATTTT. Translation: CATSRVSTDTQYF.

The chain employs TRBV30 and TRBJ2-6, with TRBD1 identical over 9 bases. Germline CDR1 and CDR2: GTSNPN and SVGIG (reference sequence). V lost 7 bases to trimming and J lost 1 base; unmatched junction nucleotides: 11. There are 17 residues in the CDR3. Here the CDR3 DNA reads TGTGCCTCTTCACCGGGACAGGGTTGGTCTGGGGCCAACGTCCTGACTTTC. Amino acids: CASSPGQGWSGANVLTF.

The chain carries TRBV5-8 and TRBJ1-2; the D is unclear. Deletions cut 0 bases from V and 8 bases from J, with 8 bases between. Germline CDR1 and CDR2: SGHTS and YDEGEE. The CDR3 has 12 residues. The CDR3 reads CASSLAVSGYTF. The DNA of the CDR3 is TGTGCCAGCAGCTTGGCCGTGTCGGGCTACACCTTC. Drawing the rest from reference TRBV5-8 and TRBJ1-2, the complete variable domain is EAGVTQSPTHLIKTRGQQATLRCSPISGHTSVYWYQQALGLGLQFLLWYDEGEERNRGNFPPRFSGRQFPNYSSELNVNALELEDSALYLCASSLAVSGYTFGSGTRLTVV.

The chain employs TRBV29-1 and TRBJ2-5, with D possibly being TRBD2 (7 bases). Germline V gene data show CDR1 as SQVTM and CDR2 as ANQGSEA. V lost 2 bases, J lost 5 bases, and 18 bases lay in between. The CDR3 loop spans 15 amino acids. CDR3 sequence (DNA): TGCAGCGTTGAAATAAGGGGAGGGCAGGGGGAGACCCAGTACTTC. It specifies CSVEIRGGQGETQYF.

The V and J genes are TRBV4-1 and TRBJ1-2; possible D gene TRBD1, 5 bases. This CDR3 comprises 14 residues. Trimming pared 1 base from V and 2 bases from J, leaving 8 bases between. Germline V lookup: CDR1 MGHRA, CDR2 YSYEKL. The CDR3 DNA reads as TGCGCCAGCAGCCAAGGACAGTCGAACTATGGCTACACCTTC. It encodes CASSQGQSNYGYTF.

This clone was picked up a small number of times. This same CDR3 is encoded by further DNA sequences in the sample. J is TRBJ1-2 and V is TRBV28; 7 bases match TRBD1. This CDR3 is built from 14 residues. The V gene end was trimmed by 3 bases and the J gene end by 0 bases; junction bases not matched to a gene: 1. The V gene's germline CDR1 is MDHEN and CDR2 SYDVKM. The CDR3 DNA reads TGTGCCAGCAGTTTTCAGGGGGCTAACTATGGCTACACCTTC. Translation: CASSFQGANYGYTF.

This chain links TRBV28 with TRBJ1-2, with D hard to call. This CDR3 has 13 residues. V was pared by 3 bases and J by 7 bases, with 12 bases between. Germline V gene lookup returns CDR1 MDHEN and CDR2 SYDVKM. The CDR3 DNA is TGTGCCAGCAGTTTTTTGAGGGAGGCTGGCTACACCTTC. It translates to CASSFLREAGYTF.

CDR3 residues: CASTPTGVHGYTF. CDR3 in DNA: TGCGCCAGCACCCCGACAGGGGTTCATGGCTACACCTTC. The V gene is TRBV10-1, the J gene TRBJ1-2, with TRBD1 matching over 8 bases. CDR1 and CDR2 (germline): WNHNN, SYGVQD (reference sequence). This CDR3 region has 13 residues. The ends lost 7 bases at V and 6 bases at J; junction bases unmatched: 7.

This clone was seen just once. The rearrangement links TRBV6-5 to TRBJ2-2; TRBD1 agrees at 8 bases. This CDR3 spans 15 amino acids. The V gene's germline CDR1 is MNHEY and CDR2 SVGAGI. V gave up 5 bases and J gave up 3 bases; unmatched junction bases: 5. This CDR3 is CASSVSTGDTGELFF. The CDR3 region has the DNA TGTGCCAGCAGTGTTTCGACAGGGGACACCGGGGAGCTGTTTTTT.

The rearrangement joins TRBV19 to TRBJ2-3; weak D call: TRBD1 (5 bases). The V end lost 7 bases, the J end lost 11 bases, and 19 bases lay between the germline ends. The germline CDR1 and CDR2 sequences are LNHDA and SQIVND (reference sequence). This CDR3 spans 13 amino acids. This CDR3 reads CASTQGPKLQQYF. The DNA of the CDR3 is TGTGCCAGTACGCAGGGCCCGAAGTTACAGCAGTATTTT.

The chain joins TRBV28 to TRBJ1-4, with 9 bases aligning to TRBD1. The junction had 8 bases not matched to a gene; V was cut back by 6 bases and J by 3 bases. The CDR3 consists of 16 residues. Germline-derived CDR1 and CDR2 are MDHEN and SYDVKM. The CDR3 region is CASRKPGQGSNEKLFF. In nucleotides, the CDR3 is TGTGCCAGCAGAAAACCGGGACAGGGTTCTAATGAAAAACTGTTTTTT.

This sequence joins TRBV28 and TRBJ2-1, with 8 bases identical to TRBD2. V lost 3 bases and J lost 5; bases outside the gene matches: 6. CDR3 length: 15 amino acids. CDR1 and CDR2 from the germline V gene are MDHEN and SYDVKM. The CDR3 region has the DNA TGTGCCAGCAGTTTGGGGACGGGGGGGAACAATGAGCAGTTCTTC. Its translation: CASSLGTGGNNEQFF.

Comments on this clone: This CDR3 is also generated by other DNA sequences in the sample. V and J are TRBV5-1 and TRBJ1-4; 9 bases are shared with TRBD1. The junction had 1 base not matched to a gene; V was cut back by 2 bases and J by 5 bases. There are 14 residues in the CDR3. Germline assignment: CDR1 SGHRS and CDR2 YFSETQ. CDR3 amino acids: CASSFGQGNEKLFF. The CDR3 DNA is TGCGCCAGCAGCTTTGGACAGGGGAATGAAAAACTGTTTTTT.

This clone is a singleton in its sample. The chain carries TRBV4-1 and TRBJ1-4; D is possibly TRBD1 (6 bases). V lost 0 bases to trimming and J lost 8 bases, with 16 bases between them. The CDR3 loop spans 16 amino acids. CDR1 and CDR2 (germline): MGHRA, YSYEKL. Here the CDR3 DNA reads TGCGCCAGCAGCCAAGATTTCCAGGGGTTACGAGAAAAACTGTTTTTT. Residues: CASSQDFQGLREKLFF.

The CDR3 spells CASGKGTGGTEAFF. CDR3 nucleotides: TGTGCCAGTGGGAAGGGGACAGGGGGGACTGAAGCTTTCTTT. V gene TRBV7-9 combines with J gene TRBJ1-1; TRBD1 matches 11 bases. The CDR3 extends over 14 amino acids. The junction had 8 bases not matched to a gene; V was cut back by 9 bases and J by 5 bases. Per germline, CDR1 SEHNR and CDR2 FQNEAQ (reference sequence).

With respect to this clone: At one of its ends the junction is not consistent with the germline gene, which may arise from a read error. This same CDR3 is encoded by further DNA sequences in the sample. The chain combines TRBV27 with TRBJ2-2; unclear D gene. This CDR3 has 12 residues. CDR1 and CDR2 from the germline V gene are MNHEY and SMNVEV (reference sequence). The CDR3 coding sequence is TGCGCCAGCAGACGGTTCACCGGGGAGCTGTTTTTT. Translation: CASRRFTGELFF.

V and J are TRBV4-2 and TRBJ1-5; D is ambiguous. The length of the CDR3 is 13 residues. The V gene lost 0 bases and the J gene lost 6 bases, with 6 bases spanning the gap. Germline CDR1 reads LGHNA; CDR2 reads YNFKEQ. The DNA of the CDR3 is TGTGCCAGCAGCCAAGAGGCTGGTCAGCCCCAGCATTTT. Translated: CASSQEAGQPQHF.

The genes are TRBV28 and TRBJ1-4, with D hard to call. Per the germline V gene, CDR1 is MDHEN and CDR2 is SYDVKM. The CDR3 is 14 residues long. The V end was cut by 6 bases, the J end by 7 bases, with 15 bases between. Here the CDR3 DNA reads TGTGCCAGCAGCCGAGGAGGCAGCTCTGAAAAACTGTTTTTT. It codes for CASSRGGSSEKLFF.

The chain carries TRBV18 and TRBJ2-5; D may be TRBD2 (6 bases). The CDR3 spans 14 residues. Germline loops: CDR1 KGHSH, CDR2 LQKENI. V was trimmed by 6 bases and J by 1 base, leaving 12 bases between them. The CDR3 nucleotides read TGTGCCAGCTCCCACACGCGGGGCCAAGAGACCCAGTACTTC. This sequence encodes CASSHTRGQETQYF.

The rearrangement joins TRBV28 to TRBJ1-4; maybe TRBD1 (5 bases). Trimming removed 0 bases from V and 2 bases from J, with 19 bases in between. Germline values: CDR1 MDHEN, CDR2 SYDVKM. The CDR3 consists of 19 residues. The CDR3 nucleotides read TGTGCCAGCAGTTTATGGCGGGGATTCGGGACCCCTACTAATGAAAAACTGTTTTTT. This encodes CASSLWRGFGTPTNEKLFF. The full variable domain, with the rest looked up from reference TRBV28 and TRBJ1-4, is DVKVTQSSRYLVKRTGEKVFLECVQDMDHENMFWYRQDPGLGLRLIYFSYDVKMKEKGDIPEGYSVSREKKERFSLILESASTNQTSMYLCASSLWRGFGTPTNEKLFFGSGTQLSVL.

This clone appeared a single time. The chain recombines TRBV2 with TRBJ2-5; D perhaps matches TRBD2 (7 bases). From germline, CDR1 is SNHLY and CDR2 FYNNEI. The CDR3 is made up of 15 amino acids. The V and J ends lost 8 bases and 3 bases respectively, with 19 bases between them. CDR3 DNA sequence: TGTGCCAGCGGTTCCCCGGGGGGCCGGGAAGAGACCCAGTACTTC. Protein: CASGSPGGREETQYF.

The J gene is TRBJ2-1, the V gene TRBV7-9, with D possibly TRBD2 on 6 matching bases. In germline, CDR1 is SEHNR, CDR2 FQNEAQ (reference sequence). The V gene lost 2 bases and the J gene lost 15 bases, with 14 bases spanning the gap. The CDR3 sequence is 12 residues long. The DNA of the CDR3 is TGTGCCAGCAGCTTACCGTGGGACTTATCGTTCTTC. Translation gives CASSLPWDLSFF.

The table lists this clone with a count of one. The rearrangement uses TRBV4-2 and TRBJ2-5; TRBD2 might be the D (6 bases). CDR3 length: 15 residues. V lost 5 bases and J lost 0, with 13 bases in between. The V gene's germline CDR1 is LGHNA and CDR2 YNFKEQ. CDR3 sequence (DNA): TGTGCCAGCAGCAGCCAACGGACTAACCAAGAGACCCAGTACTTC. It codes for CASSSQRTNQETQYF.

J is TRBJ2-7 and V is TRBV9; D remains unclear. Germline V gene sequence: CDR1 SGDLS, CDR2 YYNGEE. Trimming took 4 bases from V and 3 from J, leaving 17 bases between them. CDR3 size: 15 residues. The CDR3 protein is CASSPGGRPLYEQYF. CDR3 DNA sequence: TGTGCCAGCAGCCCCGGCGGCAGACCCCTCTACGAGCAGTACTTC. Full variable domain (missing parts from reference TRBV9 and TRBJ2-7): DSGVTQTPKHLITATGQRVTLRCSPRSGDLSVYWYQQSLDQGLQFLIQYYNGEERAKGNILERFSAQQFPDLHSELNLSSLELGDSALYFCASSPGGRPLYEQYFGPGTRLTVT.

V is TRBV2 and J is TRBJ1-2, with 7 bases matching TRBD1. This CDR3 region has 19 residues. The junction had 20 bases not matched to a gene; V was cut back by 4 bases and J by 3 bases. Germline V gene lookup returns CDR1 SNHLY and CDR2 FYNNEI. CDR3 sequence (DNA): TGTGCCAGCAGTGTTTCGCAAGAGAAGACAGGGAACGACGACTATGGCTACACCTTC. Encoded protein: CASSVSQEKTGNDDYGYTF.

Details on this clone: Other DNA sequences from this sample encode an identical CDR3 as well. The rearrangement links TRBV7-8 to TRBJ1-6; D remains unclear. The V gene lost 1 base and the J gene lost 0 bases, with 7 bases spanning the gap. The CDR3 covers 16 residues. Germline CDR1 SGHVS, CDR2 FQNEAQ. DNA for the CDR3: TGTGCCAGCAGCTTAGTCCCCAGCTCCTATAATTCACCCCTCCACTTT. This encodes CASSLVPSSYNSPLHF.